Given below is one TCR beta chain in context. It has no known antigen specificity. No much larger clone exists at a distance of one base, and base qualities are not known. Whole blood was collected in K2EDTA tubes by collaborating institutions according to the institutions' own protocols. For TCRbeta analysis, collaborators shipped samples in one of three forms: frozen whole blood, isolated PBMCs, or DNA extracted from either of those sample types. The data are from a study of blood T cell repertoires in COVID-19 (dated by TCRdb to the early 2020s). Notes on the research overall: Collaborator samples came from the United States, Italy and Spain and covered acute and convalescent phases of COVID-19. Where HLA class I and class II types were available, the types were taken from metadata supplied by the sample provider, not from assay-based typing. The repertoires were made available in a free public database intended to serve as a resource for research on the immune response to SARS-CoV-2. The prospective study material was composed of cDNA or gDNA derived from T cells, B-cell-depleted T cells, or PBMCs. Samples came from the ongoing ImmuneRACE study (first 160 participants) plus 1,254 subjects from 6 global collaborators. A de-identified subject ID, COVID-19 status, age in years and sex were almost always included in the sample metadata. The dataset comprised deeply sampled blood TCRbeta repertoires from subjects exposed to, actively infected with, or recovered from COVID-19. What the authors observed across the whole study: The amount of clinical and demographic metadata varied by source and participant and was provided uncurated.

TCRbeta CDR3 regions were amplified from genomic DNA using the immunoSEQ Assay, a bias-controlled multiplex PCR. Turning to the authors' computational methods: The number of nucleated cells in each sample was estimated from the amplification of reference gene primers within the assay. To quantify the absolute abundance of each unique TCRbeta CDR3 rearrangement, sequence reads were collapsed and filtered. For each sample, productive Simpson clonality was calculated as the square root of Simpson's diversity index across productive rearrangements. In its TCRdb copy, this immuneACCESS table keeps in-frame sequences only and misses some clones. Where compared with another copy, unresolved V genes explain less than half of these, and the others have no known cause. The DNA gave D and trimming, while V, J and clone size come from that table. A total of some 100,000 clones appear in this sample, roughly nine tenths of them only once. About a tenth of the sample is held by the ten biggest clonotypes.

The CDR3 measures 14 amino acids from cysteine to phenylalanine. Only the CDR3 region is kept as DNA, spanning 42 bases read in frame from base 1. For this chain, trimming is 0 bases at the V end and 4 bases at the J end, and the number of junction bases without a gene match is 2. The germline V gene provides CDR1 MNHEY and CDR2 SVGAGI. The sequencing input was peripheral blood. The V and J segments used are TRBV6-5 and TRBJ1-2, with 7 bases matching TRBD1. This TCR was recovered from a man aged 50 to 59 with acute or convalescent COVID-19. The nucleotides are TGTGCCAGCAGTTACTCTGACAGGGCCTATGGCTACACCTTC. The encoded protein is CASSYSDRAYGYTF.